Given below is one T cell receptor (beta chain) in context. The authors' processing: The assay estimated nucleated cells by amplifying reference gene primers. The data were produced by immunoSEQ multiplex PCR, yet TCRdb's version contains in-frame clones alone and is incomplete. Clone size and V and J calls were adopted from that table, with D and trimming inferred from the DNA. The table lists roughly 300,000 clones, about 89% of them singletons. The CDR3 has 15 residues. V lost 5 bases and J lost 3; bases outside the gene matches: 5. From germline, CDR1 is SNHLY and CDR2 FYNNEI. The entry originates in a study of blood T cell repertoires in COVID-19. Background on the study: In each case, the material was cDNA or gDNA derived from T cells, B-cell-depleted T cells, or PBMCs.

Sequenced: peripheral blood. This receptor was obtained from a man in his late teens or twenties who had recovered from COVID-19. The chain carries TRBV2 and TRBJ1-4, with 8 bases matching TRBD1. The DNA of the CDR3 is TGTGCCAGCAGTAGGACAGGGATCGCTAATGAAAAACTGTTTTTT. This translates into CASSRTGIANEKLFF.